The clone carrying this T cell receptor (beta chain) was counted at least ten times. Antigen: not known. Amplification of TCR alpha and beta CDR3 regions from RNA used iRepertoire nested multiplex PCR. For one-step reverse transcription and amplification, about 90-400 ng of tissue mRNA or PBMC total RNA was used. TCRdb analysed the multiplex PCR reads with MiXCR anew, one entry per CDR3 protein. The sample lists tens of thousands of distinct CDR3 sequences; roughly 39% were seen once. The sample belongs to a study of glioma-infiltrating T cells. Study-level points and caveats: Only very few CDR3 sequences appeared in both tissue and blood. Gliomas, especially low-grade, showed above-expected tissue-blood divergence; non-neoplastic patients showed below.

Sequenced input: glioma tissue, nonneoplastic brain tissue, or PBMCs (not recorded which). The sequence came from a human donor with low-grade glioma or glioblastoma, undergoing nonglioma brain surgery, or in good health (not recorded which).

The CDR3 sequence is CASSNRGASSYEQYF. CDR3 sequence (DNA): TGTGCCAGCAGCAATCGCGGGGCCAGCTCCTACGAGCAGTACTTC. This rearrangement joins TRBV7-2 to TRBJ2-7; possible D gene TRBD2, 6 bases. CDR1 and CDR2 (germline): SGHTA, FQGNSA. This CDR3 is built from 15 residues. V was shortened by 5 bases and J by 0 bases, with 14 bases between the two germline ends.